Shown below are 8 T cell receptor beta chains from a single sample sequenced in a study of T cells in Graves' hyperthyroidism and ophthalmopathy. Amplification of TCR beta CDR3 regions was performed using RNA transcripts as template. TCR CDR3 underwent first-round RT-PCR with the HTBI primer set. TCRdb re-analysed the multiplex PCR reads in MiXCR, keeping a single row per CDR3 protein. The repertoire has around 620,000 distinct CDR3 sequences, about 16% of them found once; the top ten carry less than 4.5%. The specimen sequenced was blood. The receptors shown here come from a woman aged 30 to 39 with Graves' hyperthyroidism.

A few counts support this clonotype. This rearrangement joins TRBV12-3 or TRBV12-4 to TRBJ2-1, with TRBD1 matching 10 bases. The V segment lost 3 bases and the J segment 7 bases; nucleotides outside the gene matches: 3. The CDR3 contains 14 residues. The CDR3: CASSFRQGANEQFF. The CDR3 DNA reads as TGTGCCAGCAGTTTTAGACAGGGGGCGAATGAGCAGTTCTTC.

This clonotype showed up many times. The chain carries TRBV12-3 or TRBV12-4 and TRBJ1-5; no clear D gene. This CDR3 spans 13 amino acids. The V and J ends lost 5 bases and 6 bases respectively, with 11 bases between them. DNA for the CDR3: TGTGCCAGCAGTGCCGGGTTTCGTCAGCCCCAGCATTTT. Translation: CASSAGFRQPQHF.

This clonotype showed up just a few times. CDR3 amino acids: CASSYDALNTEAFF. The CDR3 nucleotides are TGTGCCAGCAGTTACGACGCCCTTAACACTGAAGCTTTCTTT. This chain uses TRBV6-6 with TRBJ1-1; D remains ambiguous. The germline V gene encodes CDR1 MNHNY and CDR2 SVGAGI (reference sequence). V was cut by 2 bases and J by 2 bases, with 9 bases left in between. The CDR3 runs 14 residues.

The V and J genes are TRBV13 and TRBJ1-1; possible D gene TRBD1, 5 bases. Germline V CDR1 and CDR2: PRHDT, FYEKMQ (reference sequence). Trimming pared 10 bases from V and 0 bases from J, leaving 9 bases between. The CDR3 has 12 amino acids. This CDR3 reads CATATVNTEAFF. DNA for the CDR3: TGTGCCACCGCGACAGTGAACACTGAAGCTTTCTTT.

This clonotype occurred a few times. V is TRBV6-4 and J is TRBJ1-2; 11 bases are a match to TRBD1. The J segment lost 7 bases and the V segment lost 2 bases, leaving 3 bases of the junction unmatched. This CDR3 contains 14 residues. CDR1 is MRHNA and CDR2 is SNTAGT in the germline V gene. CDR3: CASSDPGQGVGYTF. In nucleotides, the CDR3 is TGTGCCAGCAGTGACCCGGGACAGGGGGTTGGCTACACCTTC.

In its sample, this clonotype was seen many times. The rearrangement uses TRBV30 and TRBJ1-2, with D perhaps TRBD1 (5 bases). Germline assignment: CDR1 GTSNPN and CDR2 SVGIG (reference sequence). The CDR3 has 14 amino acids. The V end lost 3 bases, the J end lost 5 bases, and 16 bases lay between the germline ends. The CDR3 loop reads CAWRRRAHAYGYTF. The CDR3 DNA reads TGTGCCTGGAGGCGCAGGGCCCATGCGTATGGCTACACCTTC.

This clonotype was detected ten times or more. The rearrangement links TRBV11-2 to TRBJ1-1; D call uncertain. V dropped 2 bases and J dropped 4 bases, with 23 bases sitting between them. CDR1 SGHAT and CDR2 FQNNGV come from the germline V gene. The CDR3 sequence is 18 residues long. The CDR3 DNA reads as TGTGCCAGCAGCTTAATTTTTCGGGGATCCCTATTGGGCACTGAAGCTTTCTTT. Protein sequence: CASSLIFRGSLLGTEAFF.

Many counts were recorded for this clonotype. The V gene is TRBV12-3 or TRBV12-4, the J gene TRBJ1-5, with 8 positions matching TRBD1. J lost 4 bases, V lost 6 bases, and 8 bases had no gene match. The CDR3 consists of 15 residues. The CDR3 DNA reads as TGTGCCAGCAGCACCCCAGGGGGCCAGAATCAGCCCCAGCATTTT. Protein: CASSTPGGQNQPQHF.